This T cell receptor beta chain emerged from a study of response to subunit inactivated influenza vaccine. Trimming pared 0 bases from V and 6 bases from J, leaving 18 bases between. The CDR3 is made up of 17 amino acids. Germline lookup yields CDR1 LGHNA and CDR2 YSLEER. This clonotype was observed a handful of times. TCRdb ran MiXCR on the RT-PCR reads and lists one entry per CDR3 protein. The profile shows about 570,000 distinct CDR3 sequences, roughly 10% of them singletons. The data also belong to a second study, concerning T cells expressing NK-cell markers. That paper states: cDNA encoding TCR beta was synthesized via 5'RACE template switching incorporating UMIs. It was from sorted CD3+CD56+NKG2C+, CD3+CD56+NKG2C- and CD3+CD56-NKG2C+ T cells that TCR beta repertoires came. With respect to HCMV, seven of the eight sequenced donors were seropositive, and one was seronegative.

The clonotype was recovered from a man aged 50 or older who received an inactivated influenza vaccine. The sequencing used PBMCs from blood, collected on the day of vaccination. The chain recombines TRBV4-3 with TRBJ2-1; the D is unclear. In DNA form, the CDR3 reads TGCGCCAGCAGCCAAGAGGTTCTTCCCGGGCTGTCCAATGAGCAGTTCTTC. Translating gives CASSQEVLPGLSNEQFF.